This is a list of T cell receptor beta chains from one sample in a study of blood T cell repertoires in COVID-19. TCRdb's table, derived via immunoSEQ multiplex PCR, lists solely in-frame clones and lacks some. The data show over 50,000 clones, about 85% seen once. The specimen sequenced was peripheral blood. Source of these receptors: a man between 70 and 80 years old with acute or convalescent COVID-19. CDR3s include the opening cysteine and the closing phenylalanine or tryptophan. The order of the fields is D gene, clone size, V gene, J gene, CDR3 protein, CDR3 DNA. The D gene is left open where the match is weak. Clone size is not always given. Where it is, it says once, few, many or a class for expanded clones.

TRBD1	NA	TRBV2	TRBJ1-5	CASSEDRLGNQPQHF	TGTGCCAGCAGTGAGGACAGGTTGGGCAATCAGCCCCAGCATTTT
TRBD2	NA	TRBV10-3	TRBJ2-1	CAISPGLAGIHNEQFF	TGTGCCATCAGCCCCGGACTAGCGGGGATCCACAATGAGCAGTTCTTC
TRBD2	NA	TRBV4-2	TRBJ2-3	CASSQSSGGRGLTDTQYF	TGTGCCAGCAGCCAGTCTAGCGGGGGCCGAGGTCTTACAGATACGCAGTATTTT
NA	NA	TRBV2	TRBJ2-1	CASRGDRYNEQFF	TGTGCCAGCAGAGGTGACAGGTACAATGAGCAGTTCTTC
NA	NA	TRBV6-5	TRBJ1-2	CASSYPGNYGYTF	TGTGCCAGCAGTTACCCAGGGAATTATGGCTACACCTTC
NA	NA	TRBV2	TRBJ2-1	CASSPTGWNEQFF	TGTGCCAGCAGCCCCACAGGGTGGAATGAGCAGTTCTTC
TRBD1	once	TRBV18	TRBJ1-6	CASSFGQGAYSPLHF	TGTGCCAGCTCTTTCGGACAGGGGGCCTATTCACCCCTCCACTTT
NA	NA	TRBV6-5	TRBJ2-1	CASSYSTRAEQFF	TGTGCCAGCAGTTACTCGACCAGGGCTGAGCAGTTCTTC
TRBD1	NA	TRBV6-2/TRBV6-3	TRBJ1-5	CASSPRDREDSEPQHF	TGTGCCAGCAGCCCTCGGGACAGGGAAGATTCGGAGCCCCAGCATTTT
NA	few	TRBV23-1	TRBJ2-2	CASSQSTGYTGELFF	TGCGCCAGCAGTCAATCAACAGGGTACACCGGGGAGCTGTTTTTT
TRBD1	once	TRBV5-4	TRBJ1-1	CASSSDGTGDTEAFF	TGTGCCAGCAGTTCCGACGGGACAGGGGATACTGAAGCTTTCTTT
TRBD1	NA	TRBV2	TRBJ2-7	CASSPVGTGVYEQYF	TGTGCCAGCAGTCCTGTCGGGACAGGGGTCTACGAGCAGTACTTC
TRBD1	NA	TRBV6-4	TRBJ2-6	CASSRDSFSGANVLTF	TGTGCCAGCAGTCGGGACAGCTTCTCTGGGGCCAACGTCCTGACTTTC
TRBD2	NA	TRBV18	TRBJ2-7	CASSPFSSGVSEQYF	TGTGCCAGCTCACCATTTTCTAGCGGGGTCTCCGAGCAGTACTTC
TRBD1	NA	TRBV18	TRBJ1-1	CASSPMTGEGTEAFF	TGTGCCAGCTCACCAATGACAGGGGAAGGCACTGAAGCTTTCTTT
NA	NA	TRBV28	TRBJ1-4	CASSLSLGGVEKLFF	TGTGCCAGCAGTTTATCCCTGGGGGGGGTAGAAAAACTGTTTTTT
NA	NA	TRBV5-5	TRBJ1-6	CASSFVGGNSPLHF	TGTGCCAGCAGCTTTGTCGGGGGGAATTCACCCCTCCACTTT
TRBD1	once	TRBV6-5	TRBJ2-7	CAVRGQVRYEQYF	TGTGCCGTCCGGGGACAGGTCCGCTACGAGCAGTACTTC
TRBD2	NA	TRBV5-4	TRBJ2-5	CASSRVVAGGPETQYF	TGTGCCAGCAGCCGGGTGGTAGCGGGGGGCCCAGAGACCCAGTACTTC
NA	NA	TRBV19	TRBJ1-1	CASSLQGNTEAFF	TGTGCCAGTAGCTTACAGGGGAACACTGAAGCTTTCTTT
TRBD1	NA	TRBV2	TRBJ2-7	CASSQIQGAYEQYF	TGTGCCAGCAGCCAAATACAGGGGGCGTACGAGCAGTACTTC
TRBD1	NA	TRBV12-5	TRBJ1-5	CASGFPGQGGNQPQHF	TGTGCTAGTGGTTTTCCGGGACAGGGGGGCAATCAGCCCCAGCATTTT
TRBD1	NA	TRBV6-6	TRBJ1-2	CASRRGQDFYGYTF	TGTGCCAGCAGACGAGGACAGGACTTCTATGGCTACACCTTC
NA	NA	TRBV5-1	TRBJ2-3	CASSKNRFFTDTQYF	TGCGCCAGCAGCAAAAACAGATTTTTCACAGATACGCAGTATTTT
TRBD2	NA	TRBV3-1/TRBV3-2	TRBJ2-5	CASSQDREAGGGETQYF	TGTGCCAGCAGCCAAGATAGAGAAGCGGGGGGTGGAGAGACCCAGTACTTC
NA	NA	TRBV29-1	TRBJ1-1	CSPSPAWNTEAFF	TGCAGCCCTAGTCCGGCTTGGAACACTGAAGCTTTCTTT
TRBD1	NA	TRBV19	TRBJ1-5	CASSIAGQGLNQPQHF	TGTGCCAGTAGTATAGCGGGACAGGGTCTCAATCAGCCCCAGCATTTT
TRBD1	NA	TRBV5-5	TRBJ2-1	CASSVTGQGLREQFF	TGTGCCAGCAGCGTTACGGGACAGGGGCTTCGTGAGCAGTTCTTC
NA	NA	TRBV5-4	TRBJ2-3	CASSPATGDYTDTQYF	TGTGCCAGCAGCCCAGCGACAGGGGACTACACAGATACGCAGTATTTT
NA	NA	TRBV2	TRBJ2-1	CASSEEGRLANEQFF	TGTGCCAGCAGCGAAGAGGGCCGGCTAGCAAATGAGCAGTTCTTC
TRBD1	NA	TRBV18	TRBJ2-6	CASSPRQGETGANVLTF	TGTGCCAGCTCACCCCGTCAGGGGGAAACTGGGGCCAACGTCCTGACTTTC
TRBD2	NA	TRBV5-1	TRBJ2-5	CASSTGTSGEETQYF	TGCGCCAGCAGCACCGGGACTAGCGGAGAAGAGACCCAGTACTTC
TRBD1	once	TRBV5-7	TRBJ2-2	CASKLDRDTGELFF	TGTGCCAGCAAGTTGGACAGGGACACCGGGGAGCTGTTTTTT
NA	NA	TRBV6-5	TRBJ1-1	CASSYMRLGNTEAFF	TGTGCCAGCAGTTACATGAGGTTGGGGAACACTGAAGCTTTCTTT
TRBD1	NA	TRBV20-1	TRBJ2-5	CSAGVATGAQETQYF	TGCAGTGCTGGTGTGGCAACAGGGGCGCAAGAGACCCAGTACTTC
TRBD1	NA	TRBV5-1	TRBJ2-3	CASSLLGGPTDTQYF	TGCGCCAGCAGCTTGCTAGGGGGCCCCACAGATACGCAGTATTTT
NA	NA	TRBV19	TRBJ1-1	CASRGTGFFLAFF	TGTGCCAGTAGAGGAACAGGGTTTTTCTTAGCTTTCTTT
NA	NA	TRBV6-5	TRBJ2-1	CASSPVRDLNNEQFF	TGTGCCAGCAGTCCGGTCCGGGACTTAAACAATGAGCAGTTCTTC
TRBD2	NA	TRBV5-8	TRBJ2-7	CASSLGFGGSYEQYF	TGTGCCAGCAGCTTGGGGTTCGGGGGGTCCTACGAGCAGTACTTC
NA	few	TRBV7-6	TRBJ2-7	CASSLAAGAGSYEQYF	TGTGCCAGCAGCTTAGCTGCTGGGGCGGGATCCTACGAGCAGTACTTC
NA	NA	TRBV29-1	TRBJ2-5	CSVGQGETQYF	TGCAGCGTTGGGCAGGGGGAGACCCAGTACTTC
TRBD2	NA	TRBV3-1/TRBV3-2	TRBJ2-7	CASSQEGGLAGGPYEQYF	TGTGCCAGCAGCCAAGAAGGGGGACTAGCGGGGGGACCCTACGAGCAGTACTTC
NA	NA	TRBV5-5	TRBJ1-6	CASSPILNRNDNSPLHF	TGTGCCAGCAGCCCGATTTTAAACAGGAACGACAATTCACCCCTCCACTTT